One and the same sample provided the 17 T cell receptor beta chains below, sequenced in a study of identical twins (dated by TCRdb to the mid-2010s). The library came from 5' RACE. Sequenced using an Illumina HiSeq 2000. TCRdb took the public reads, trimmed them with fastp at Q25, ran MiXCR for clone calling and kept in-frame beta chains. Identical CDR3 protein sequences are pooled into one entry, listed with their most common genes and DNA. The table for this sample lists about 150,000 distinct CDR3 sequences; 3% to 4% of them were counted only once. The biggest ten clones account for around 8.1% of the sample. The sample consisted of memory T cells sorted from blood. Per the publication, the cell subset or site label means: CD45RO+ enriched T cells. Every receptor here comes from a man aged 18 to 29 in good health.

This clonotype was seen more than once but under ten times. DNA of the CDR3: TGTGCCAGCAGCTTAGAAGCGGGCACCGGGGAGCTGTTTTTT. It encodes CASSLEAGTGELFF. The genes are TRBV7-6 and TRBJ2-2, with a tentative D call TRBD2 (6 bases). V was clipped by 1 base and J by 4 bases, with 7 bases between them. There are 14 residues in the CDR3. Per germline, CDR1 SGHVS and CDR2 FNYEAQ.

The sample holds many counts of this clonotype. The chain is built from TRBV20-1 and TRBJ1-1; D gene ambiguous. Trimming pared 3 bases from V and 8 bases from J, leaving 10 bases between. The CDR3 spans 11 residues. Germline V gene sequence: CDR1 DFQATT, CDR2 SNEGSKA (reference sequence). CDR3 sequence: CSASLGGEAFF. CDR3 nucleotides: TGCAGTGCTAGTCTGGGCGGGGAAGCTTTCTTT.

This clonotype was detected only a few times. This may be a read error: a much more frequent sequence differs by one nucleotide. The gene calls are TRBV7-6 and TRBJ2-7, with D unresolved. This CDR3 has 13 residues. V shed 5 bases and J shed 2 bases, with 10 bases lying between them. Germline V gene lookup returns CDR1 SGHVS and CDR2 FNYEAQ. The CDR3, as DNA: TGTGCCAGCAGCCTCGGACGGACCTACGAGCAGTACTTC. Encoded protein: CASSLGRTYEQYF.

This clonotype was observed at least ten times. The CDR3 bases are TGCAGTGCTCATAAGGGTCTAGTCAGTCAAGAGACCCAGTACTTC. It is translated as CSAHKGLVSQETQYF. The chain couples TRBV20-1 to TRBJ2-5; D gene unclear. Trimming shortened V by 5 bases and J by 2 bases, and 18 bases separated the two germline ends. CDR3 length equals 15 residues. Germline V gene sequence: CDR1 DFQATT, CDR2 SNEGSKA (reference sequence).

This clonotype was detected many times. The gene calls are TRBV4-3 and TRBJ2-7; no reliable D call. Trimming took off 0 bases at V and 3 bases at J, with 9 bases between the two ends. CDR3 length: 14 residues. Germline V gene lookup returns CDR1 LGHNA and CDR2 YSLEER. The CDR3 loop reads CASSQEPRDYEQYF. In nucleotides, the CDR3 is TGCGCCAGCAGCCAAGAACCGCGAGACTACGAGCAGTACTTC.

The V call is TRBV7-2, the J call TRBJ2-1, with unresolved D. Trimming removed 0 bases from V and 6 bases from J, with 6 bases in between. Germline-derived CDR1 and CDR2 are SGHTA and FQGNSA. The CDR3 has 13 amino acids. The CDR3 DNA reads TGTGCCAGCAGCTTAGCGCAGAGCAATGAGCAGTTCTTC. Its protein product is CASSLAQSNEQFF.

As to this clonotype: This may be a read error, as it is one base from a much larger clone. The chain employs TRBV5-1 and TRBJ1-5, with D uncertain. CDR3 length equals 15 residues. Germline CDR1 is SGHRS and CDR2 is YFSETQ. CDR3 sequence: CASSAPRMSNQTQHF. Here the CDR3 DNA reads TGCGCCAGCAGCGCCCCTCGGATGAGCAATCAGACCCAGCATTTT.

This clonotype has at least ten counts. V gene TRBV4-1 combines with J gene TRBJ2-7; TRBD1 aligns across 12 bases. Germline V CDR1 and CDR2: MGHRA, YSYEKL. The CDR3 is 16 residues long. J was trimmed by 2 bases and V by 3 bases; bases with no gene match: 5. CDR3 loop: CASSQGTGGAPYEQYF. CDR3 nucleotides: TGCGCCAGCAGCCAGGGGACAGGGGGCGCCCCCTACGAGCAGTACTTC.

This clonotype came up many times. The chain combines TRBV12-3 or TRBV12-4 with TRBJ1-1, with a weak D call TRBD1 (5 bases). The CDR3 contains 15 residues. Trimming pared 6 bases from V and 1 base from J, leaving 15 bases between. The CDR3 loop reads CASRISAGQNTEAFF. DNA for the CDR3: TGTGCCAGCAGAATATCGGCAGGGCAGAACACTGAAGCTTTCTTT.

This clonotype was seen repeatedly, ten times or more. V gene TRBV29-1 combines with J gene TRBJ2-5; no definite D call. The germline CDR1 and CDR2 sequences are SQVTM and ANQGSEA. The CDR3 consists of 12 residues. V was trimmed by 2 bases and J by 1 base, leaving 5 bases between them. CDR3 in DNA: TGCAGCGTTGAACGGACCCAAGAGACCCAGTACTTC. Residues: CSVERTQETQYF.

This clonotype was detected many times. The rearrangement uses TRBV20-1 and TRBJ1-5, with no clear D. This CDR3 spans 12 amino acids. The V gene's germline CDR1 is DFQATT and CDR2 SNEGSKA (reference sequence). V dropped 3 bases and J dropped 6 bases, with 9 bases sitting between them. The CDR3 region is CSASQLGQPQHF. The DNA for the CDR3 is TGCAGTGCTAGTCAACTCGGTCAGCCCCAGCATTTT.

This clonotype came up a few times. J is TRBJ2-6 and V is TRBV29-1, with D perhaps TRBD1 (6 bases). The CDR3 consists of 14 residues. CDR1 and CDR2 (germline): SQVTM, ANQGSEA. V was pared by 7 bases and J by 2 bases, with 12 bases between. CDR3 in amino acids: CSALGDTGANVLTF. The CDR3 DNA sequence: TGCAGCGCCCTAGGGGACACTGGGGCCAACGTCCTGACTTTC.

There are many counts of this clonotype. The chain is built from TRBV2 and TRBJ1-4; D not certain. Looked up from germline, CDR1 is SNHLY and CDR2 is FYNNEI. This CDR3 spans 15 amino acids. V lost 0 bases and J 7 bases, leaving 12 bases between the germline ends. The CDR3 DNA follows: TGTGCCAGCAGTGAAGCAATCGGGATTCGTGAAAAACTGTTTTTT. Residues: CASSEAIGIREKLFF.

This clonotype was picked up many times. The CDR3 protein is CASSPGTSFSYEQYF. The CDR3 DNA reads as TGTGCCAGCAGTCCCGGGACTTCGTTCTCCTACGAGCAGTACTTC. V gene TRBV2 combines with J gene TRBJ2-7; D is possibly TRBD2 (6 bases). The CDR3 sequence is 15 residues long. The V end was cut by 5 bases, the J end by 0 bases, with 14 bases between. Germline V gene data show CDR1 as SNHLY and CDR2 as FYNNEI.

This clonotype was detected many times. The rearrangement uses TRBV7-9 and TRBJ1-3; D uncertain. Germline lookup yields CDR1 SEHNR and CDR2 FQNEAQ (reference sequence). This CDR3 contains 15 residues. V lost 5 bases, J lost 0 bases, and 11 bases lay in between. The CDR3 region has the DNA TGTGCCAGCAGCCCAGCATTTGACTCTGGAAACACCATATATTTT. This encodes CASSPAFDSGNTIYF.

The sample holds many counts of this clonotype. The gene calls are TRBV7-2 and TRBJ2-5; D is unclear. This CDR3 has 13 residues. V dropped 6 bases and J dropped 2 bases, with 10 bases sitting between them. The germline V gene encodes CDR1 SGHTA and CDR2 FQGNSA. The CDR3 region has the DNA TGTGCCAGCAGGGTGTCACTGCAAGAGACCCAGTACTTC. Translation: CASRVSLQETQYF.

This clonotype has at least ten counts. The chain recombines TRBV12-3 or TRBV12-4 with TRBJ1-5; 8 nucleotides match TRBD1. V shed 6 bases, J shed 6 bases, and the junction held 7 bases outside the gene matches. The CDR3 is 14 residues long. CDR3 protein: CASRAQGDGQPQHF. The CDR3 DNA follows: TGTGCCAGCAGGGCACAGGGGGACGGTCAGCCCCAGCATTTT.